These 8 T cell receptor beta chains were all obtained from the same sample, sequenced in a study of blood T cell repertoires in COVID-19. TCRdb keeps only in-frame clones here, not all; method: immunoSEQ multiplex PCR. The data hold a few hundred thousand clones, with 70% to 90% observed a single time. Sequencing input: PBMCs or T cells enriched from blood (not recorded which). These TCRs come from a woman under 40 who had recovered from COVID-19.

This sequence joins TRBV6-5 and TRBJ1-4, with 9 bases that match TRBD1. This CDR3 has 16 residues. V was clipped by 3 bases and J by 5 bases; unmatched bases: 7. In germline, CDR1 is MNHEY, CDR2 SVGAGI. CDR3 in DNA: TGTGCCAGCAGTTATGCGGTAGGGACAGGGAATGAAAAACTGTTTTTT. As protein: CASSYAVGTGNEKLFF.

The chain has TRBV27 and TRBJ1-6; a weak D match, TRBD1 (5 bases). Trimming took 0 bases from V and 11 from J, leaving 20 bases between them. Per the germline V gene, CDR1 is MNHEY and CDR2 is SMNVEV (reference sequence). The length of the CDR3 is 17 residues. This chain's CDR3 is CASSLSAGAGLWTPLHF. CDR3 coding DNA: TGTGCCAGCAGTTTATCGGCTGGGGCAGGCCTTTGGACACCCCTCCACTTT.

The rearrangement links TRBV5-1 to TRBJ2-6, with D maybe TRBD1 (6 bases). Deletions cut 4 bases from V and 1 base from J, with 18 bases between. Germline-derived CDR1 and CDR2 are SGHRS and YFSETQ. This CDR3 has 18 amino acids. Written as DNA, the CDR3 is TGCGCCAGCAGCCCTTGGGGGTACCAGGGGTCTGGGGCCAACGTCCTGACTTTC. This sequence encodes CASSPWGYQGSGANVLTF. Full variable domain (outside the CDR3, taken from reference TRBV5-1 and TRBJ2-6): KAGVTQTPRYLIKTRGQQVTLSCSPISGHRSVSWYQQTPGQGLQFLFEYFSETQRNKGNFPGRFSGRQFSNSRSEMNVSTLELGDSALYLCASSPWGYQGSGANVLTFGAGSRLTVL.

The CDR3 here is CATSDPGPTQGTQYF. The CDR3 DNA follows: TGTGCCACCAGTGATCCCGGACCAACGCAGGGCACGCAGTATTTT. The V gene is TRBV24-1, the J gene TRBJ2-3, with D possibly being TRBD1 (5 bases). The CDR3 extends over 15 amino acids. Germline CDR1 KGHDR, CDR2 SFDVKD. Trimming removed 3 bases at V and 9 bases at J, with 18 bases between.

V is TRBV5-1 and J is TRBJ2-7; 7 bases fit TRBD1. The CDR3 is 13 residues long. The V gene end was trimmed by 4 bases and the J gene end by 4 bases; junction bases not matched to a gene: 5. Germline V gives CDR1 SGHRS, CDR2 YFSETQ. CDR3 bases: TGCGCCAGCAGCCCGACAGGGCGGTACGAGCAGTACTTC. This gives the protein CASSPTGRYEQYF.

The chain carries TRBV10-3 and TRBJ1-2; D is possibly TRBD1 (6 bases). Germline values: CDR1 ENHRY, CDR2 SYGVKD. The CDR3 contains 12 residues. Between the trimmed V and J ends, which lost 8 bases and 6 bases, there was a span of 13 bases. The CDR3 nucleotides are TGTGCCATCCAATCGGGGGGCGATGGCTACACCTTC. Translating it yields CAIQSGGDGYTF.

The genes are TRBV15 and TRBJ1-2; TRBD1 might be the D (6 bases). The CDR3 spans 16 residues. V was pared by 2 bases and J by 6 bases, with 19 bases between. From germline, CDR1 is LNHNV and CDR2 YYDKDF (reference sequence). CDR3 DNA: TGTGCCACCAGCAGAAGTCCAGGGGTTCTGGGAAATGGCTACACCTTC. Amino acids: CATSRSPGVLGNGYTF.

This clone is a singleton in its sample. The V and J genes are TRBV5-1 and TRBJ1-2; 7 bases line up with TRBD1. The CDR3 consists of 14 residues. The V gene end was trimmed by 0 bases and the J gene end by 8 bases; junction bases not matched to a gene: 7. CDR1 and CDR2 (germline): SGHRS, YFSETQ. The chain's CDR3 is CASSLGGQDSGYTF. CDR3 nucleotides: TGCGCCAGCAGCTTGGGTGGACAGGACTCGGGCTACACCTTC.